This T cell receptor (beta chain) is drawn from a study of cytomegalovirus exposure and HLA in healthy donors (dated by TCRdb to about 2017). Turning to the overall study: According to an earlier analysis of several hundred of the donors, about 190 million T cells yielded approximately 120 million unique TCR beta sequences and more than 250 Gb of sequence data. In the later analysis, no new phenotypic data were used to find candidate immune exposures; instead, reliance was placed on TCR beta sequences and their occurrence across donors. Because of strong linkage in the cohort, roughly 5 DR-DQ haplotypes were treated as single units for association and clustering. To decide whether each TCR beta V gene segment behaved as functional or pseudogenic, an earlier analysis of some 540 of the donors relied on high-throughput TCR beta sequencing. The number of typed donors differed by locus: roughly 620-640 for A, B, C, DRB1 and DQB1; some 500 for DQA1; some 610 for DPA1; and about 450 for DPB1. The study used immunosequencing to profile the T cell repertoires of 600 to 850 subjects and linked those repertoires to cytomegalovirus serostatus. Among 398 genotyped donors of the cohort, an average of approximately 240,000 unique TCR beta nucleotide sequences were sequenced per donor, roughly a sixth of them non-productive. The study aimed to test whether signatures of past pathogen exposure could be identified by cataloging public T cell receptors. Among the roughly 400 genotyped donors, around 81% belonged to the genetic ancestry cluster associated with self-reported Caucasian donors. About 300 gigabases of sequencing data and approximately 80 million unique TCR sequences were included in an early release covering several hundred HLA-typed donors. A later analysis re-analyzed previously published TCR beta repertoires from roughly 600 donors and added high-resolution HLA genotyping to study TCR occurrence patterns. Every discovery cohort repertoire had been produced on one sequencing platform. Along with the roughly 670-subject first cohort, a separate validation cohort of around 120 different subjects was used. The study combined high-throughput TCR immunosequencing, statistical association of individual TCRs with disease status, and machine learning to predict cytomegalovirus infection status. A later genetic analysis took genome-wide SNP genotypes for about 55% of the 666 donors and used that subset as a discovery cohort. Class I and class II HLA loci were covered by the typing at four-digit resolution. Donor age, sex, ethnicity and CMV serostatus were collected together with the repertoire data. What the work shows at the level of the full study, not this receptor alone: Most TCR sequences were seen in very few donors, while some public TCRs were found in many individuals. A later analysis reported that several top co-occurrence clusters appeared linked to parvovirus B19, influenza, CMV and Epstein-Barr virus. HLA typing was unavailable for some donors at each locus, so association tests used only the typed subset. The cohort was sequenced for TCR beta chains only, and without alpha or paired-chain data the features that could be detected were limited. A group of highly shared sequence variants was considered likely to be a technical artifact of the sequencing pipeline. Some IMGT-functional V segments, including TRBV6-2 and TRBV6-3, could not be distinguished by the 87-base-pair reads and were therefore excluded. The presence/absence analyses assumed that sequencing depth was roughly uniform across donors, and that assumption may not be true. A later analysis associated about 17,000 TCR beta sequences with specific HLA alleles at a false discovery rate of 0.05. Three of the identified cytomegalovirus-associated TCR beta chains were confirmed in vitro to be specific for cytomegalovirus antigens. The study gave a list of 150 to 200 TCR beta chains associated with cytomegalovirus. Most CMV-associated TCR beta chains appeared to be HLA-restricted in a later analysis, and the HLA associations seemed to be driven largely by CMV exposure. In a later analysis, HLA-associated TCR beta chains showed more clonal expansion and lower generation probabilities than non-associated chains that were equally common. The authors suggested that the approach could potentially be extended to other disease states and immunological phenotypes. The classifier was reported to diagnose cytomegalovirus status with high specificity and sensitivity in both the original cohort and the validation cohort. Assigning TCR associations to individual alleles was difficult when HLA alleles, especially DR and DQ, strongly co-occurred. The earlier analysis of fewer than 750 of the donors excluded some 15 rarely observed V segments, including chromosome 9 orphons, because counts were too low. In an earlier analysis of some 640 of the donors, most TCR beta V segments were observed in productive rearrangements about 90% or about 30% of the time, broadly matching IMGT annotations. An association between a missense DCLRE1C variant and V-gene and J-gene trimming of TCR beta chains was found in a later genetic analysis and replicated in an independent cohort. In a later genetic analysis, fewer N-insertions in productive TCRs were reported among donors in an Asian-associated ancestry cluster than the roughly 700-donor mean. In a later analysis, TCR association rates were found to vary across HLA loci, with the most associated TCRs seen for DRB1 alleles and the fewest for HLA-C alleles. A further reported finding was that TCR beta sequences accurately predicted the HLA-A and HLA-B alleles for most subjects in the first cohort. Correlated functional status among segregating V segments might be attributable to linkage disequilibrium, but an unknown experimental factor could not be ruled out. CMV serostatus was the only immune exposure information available for the cohort.

The library was prepared using the immunoSEQ multiplex PCR assay. For the multiplex PCR, a mixture combining 60 forward primers for TCR Vbeta segments and 13 reverse primers for TCR Jbeta segments was used. Amplification of the CDR3 region of rearranged TCR beta genes was performed with a multiplex PCR assay on genomic DNA. The amplified TCR beta libraries were sequenced on the Illumina HiSeq System as 87-base-pair reads. The authors' pipeline ran thus. A later analysis counted tens of millions of unique TCR beta chains across the 550 to 800 repertoires, and around 9.9 million of these chains were shared by at least two donors. Raw reads were error-corrected and collapsed into unique sequences by a nearest-neighbor algorithm in which closely related sequences were merged to remove PCR and sequencing errors. CDR3 sequences were aligned to IMGT reference sequences to assign V, D and J gene segments. For a sequence to be retained, a match of at least six nucleotides was required to both a V gene segment and a J gene segment. A rearrangement counted as productive if the CDR3 had no stop codons and remained in frame with V and J, and every other rearrangement counted as non-productive. Following IMGT convention, CDR3 was defined as the stretch from the second conserved V-encoded cysteine up to the conserved J-encoded phenylalanine. The earlier analysis of approximately 590 of the donors excluded any sequence lacking an unambiguous match to a single V gene segment. In an earlier analysis of a few hundred of the donors, a V segment was called functional when productive rearrangements were above 56.7%, and segregating when the standard deviation between donors exceeded 5%. A statistical classification framework was built for diagnosing cytomegalovirus status from the catalog of TCR beta chain sequences. A later analysis assigned V and J genes by comparing TCR nucleotide sequences with IMGT/GENE-DB human TR gene sequences. A later analysis assigned CDR3 sequences and most-parsimonious VDJ recombination scenarios with the TCRdist pipeline. In a later analysis, each TCR beta chain was defined by its CDR3 amino acid sequence together with its V-gene family, and reads without a unique V-gene family were excluded. As a way to deal with suspected cross-contamination and a sequencing artifact, a later analysis dropped roughly 620 nucleotide sequences that were highly shared and had low generation probability. In a later analysis, a clonal expansion index for each public chain was calculated from normalized within-repertoire ranks of inferred template counts. Generation probabilities in a later analysis came from a VDJ recombination model fitted to out-of-frame rearrangements, and those results were checked against IGoR. In a later analysis, hypergeometric tests were used to score TCR-TCR, TCR-HLA and TCR-CMV co-occurrence, with a repertoire-size bias correction applied to TCR pairs. A later analysis estimated false discovery rates by permuting HLA or CMV assignments 20 times. In a later analysis, co-occurring TCRs were grouped with DBSCAN, and TCRdist sequence similarity was added when clustering was performed within HLA-allele-positive subsets. Co-occurrence clustering excluded repertoires with fewer than 30,000 or more than 120,000 public chains, plus five with anomalous nucleotide sharing. This immuneACCESS table, as held by TCRdb, lists in-frame sequences with V and J called but not all clones. Of the missing ones, under half trace to an unresolved V gene in checked studies; the others have no known cause. V and J calls and clone size are given by that table; D and trimming were obtained from the DNA. Recorded for this sample are 100,000 to 150,000 clones; roughly 85% of them occurred a single time. The biggest ten clones account for around 19% of the sample.

Comments on this clone: Its antigen is unknown. No base quality values were provided; no much bigger clone lies one nucleotide off.

From a lookup of the germline V gene (reference sequence), CDR1 and CDR2 are GTSNPN and SVGIG. V sheds 0 bases and J sheds 8 bases, leaving 13 bases between their ends. The CDR3 runs 13 residues from the cysteine to the phenylalanine. Only the CDR3 part of the read is kept: 39 bases, read in frame from the first base. The cohort consisted of 666 healthy bone marrow donors. Cohort members were all nominally healthy when sampled, although unrecorded immune exposures were likely present. The donor tested CMV seropositive and was one of the 289 seropositive cohort members. A peripheral blood sample was provided by each donor, and peripheral blood mononuclear cells were used for TCR beta sequencing. Genomic DNA extraction from the blood cell samples was performed with the Qiagen DNeasy Blood Extraction Kit.

The sequence is built from TRBV30 and TRBJ1-2, with the identity of the D gene unclear. The TCR sequence derives from a man aged 18 to 30 in good health and CMV-seropositive. The sample comprised PBMCs. The nucleotide sequence reads TGTGCCTGGAGTGTACAGAACTTAAGAGGCTACACCTTC. It translates to CAWSVQNLRGYTF.